This TCR beta chain was captured by sequencing in a study of shared clonotypes between healthy human individuals. Regarding the study as a whole: Owing to a small donor count, the genetic and exposure-history diversity represented was limited.

The naive CD8 population came from CD45RO-negative cells selected for CCR7, without terminally differentiated effector memory CD45RA+ cells. Looked up from germline, CDR1 is MNHEY and CDR2 is SVGAGI. Trimming took off 0 bases at V and 7 bases at J, with 7 bases between the two ends. The CDR3 covers 13 residues. The assay was immunoSEQ multiplex PCR, and TCRdb's table has in-frame clones only and misses some. Among hundreds of thousands of clones listed, 95% were seen once. On this clone: Its specificity is not known.

Sample: naive CD8+ T cells sorted from blood. This receptor was obtained from a woman aged 25 to 39 in good health. The chain combines TRBV6-5 with TRBJ1-5; D not resolved. CDR3 amino acids: CASSYSPRQPQHF. For the CDR3, the DNA is TGTGCCAGCAGTTACTCCCCCAGGCAGCCCCAGCATTTT.